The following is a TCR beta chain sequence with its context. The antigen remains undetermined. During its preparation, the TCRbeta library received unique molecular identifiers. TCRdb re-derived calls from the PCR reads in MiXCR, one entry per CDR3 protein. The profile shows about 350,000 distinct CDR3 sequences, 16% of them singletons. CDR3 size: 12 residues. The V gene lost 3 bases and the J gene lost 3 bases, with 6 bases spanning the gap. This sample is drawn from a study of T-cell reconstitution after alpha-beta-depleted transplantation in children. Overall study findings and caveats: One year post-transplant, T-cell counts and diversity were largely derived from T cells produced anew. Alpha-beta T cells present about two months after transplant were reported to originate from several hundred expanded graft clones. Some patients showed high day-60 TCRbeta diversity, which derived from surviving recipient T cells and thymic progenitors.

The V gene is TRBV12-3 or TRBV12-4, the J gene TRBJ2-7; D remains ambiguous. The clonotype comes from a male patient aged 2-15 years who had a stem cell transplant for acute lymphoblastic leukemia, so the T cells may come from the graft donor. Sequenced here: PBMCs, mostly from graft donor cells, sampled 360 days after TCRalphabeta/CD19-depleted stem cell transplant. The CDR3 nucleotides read TGTGCCAGCAGTTTTGAAGGCTACGAGCAGTACTTC. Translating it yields CASSFEGYEQYF.